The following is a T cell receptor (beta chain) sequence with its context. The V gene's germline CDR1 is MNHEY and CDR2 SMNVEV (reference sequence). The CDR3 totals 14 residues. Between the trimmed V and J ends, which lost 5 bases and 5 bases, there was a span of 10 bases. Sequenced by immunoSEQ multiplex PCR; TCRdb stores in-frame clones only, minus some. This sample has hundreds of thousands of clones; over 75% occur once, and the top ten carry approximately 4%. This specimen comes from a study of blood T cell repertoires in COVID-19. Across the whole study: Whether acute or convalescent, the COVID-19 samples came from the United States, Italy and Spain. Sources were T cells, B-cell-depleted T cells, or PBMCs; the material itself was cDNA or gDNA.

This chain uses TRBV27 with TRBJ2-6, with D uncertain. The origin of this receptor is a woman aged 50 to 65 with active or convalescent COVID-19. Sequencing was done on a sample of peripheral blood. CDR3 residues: CASSRDIRANVLTF. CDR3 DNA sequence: TGTGCCAGCAGTAGAGACATACGGGCCAACGTCCTGACTTTC.